This T cell receptor beta chain emerged from a study of T cells in localized non-small cell lung cancer. Study observations and caveats: Tumor showed lower T cell clonality than uninvolved adjacent lung, where it was highest. A raised T cell density in blood coincided with lengthier overall survival.

Clones were sequenced by immunoSEQ multiplex PCR, and TCRdb holds only the in-frame ones, with some missing. The repertoire includes around 43,000 clones, approximately 86% of them detected once, and approximately 3.5% sits in the top ten. V was trimmed by 0 bases and J by 3 bases, leaving 9 bases between them. Looked up from germline, CDR1 is SGHDT and CDR2 is YYEEEE. The CDR3 runs to 15 residues. Note on this clone: Antigen unknown.

V is TRBV5-6 and J is TRBJ2-2; D is unclear. The source material was peripheral blood, sampled before any cancer treatment. This clonotype originated in a man aged 18 to 49 with stage I lung adenocarcinoma. CDR3 in amino acids: CASSLATRDTGELFF. Written as DNA, the CDR3 is TGTGCCAGCAGCTTGGCGACCCGCGACACCGGGGAGCTGTTTTTT.